This entry describes one T cell receptor beta chain. Antigen unknown. This record comes from a study of cytomegalovirus exposure and HLA in healthy donors. CDR1 and CDR2 from the germline V gene are MNHNS and SASEGT. The V segment lost 1 base and the J segment 2 bases; nucleotides outside the gene matches: 7. The length of the CDR3 is 16 residues. Primers for the PCR totalled 60 Vbeta and 13 Jbeta. Using immunoSEQ multiplex PCR, the repertoire was profiled, and TCRdb retains in-frame clones only, with some absent. The profile shows about 120,000 clones, roughly 65% of them singletons. Study-wide results and limits: TCR beta V segments were, for the most part, productive about 90% or about 30% of the time in an earlier analysis.

This chain uses TRBV6-1 with TRBJ2-7; 8 nucleotides agree with TRBD1. The receptor was derived from a middle-aged man in good health and CMV-seropositive. The specimen sequenced was PBMCs. As DNA, the CDR3 is TGTGCCAGCAGTGAAGGTCGGGACAGGCGAACCTACGAGCAGTACTTC. Its translation is CASSEGRDRRTYEQYF.